This T cell receptor beta chain is from a study of shared clonotypes between healthy human individuals. Broader study findings: The small donor group covered limited genetic and exposure diversity.

Researchers sequenced unsorted PBMC DNA using ten immunoSEQ deep assay plates. Per the study methods: Quality scores were absent from the junction-only immunoSEQ sequences, so filtering differed. Repertoires were generated with immunoSEQ multiplex PCR, while TCRdb's copy carries only in-frame clones and drops some. Clonal size and the V and J genes are those of that table, whereas D and trimming came from the DNA. The data show fewer than 650,000 clones, about 80% seen once. The CDR3 runs 12 residues. V dropped 3 bases and J dropped 5 bases, with 10 bases sitting between them. CDR1 is GTSNPN, CDR2 SVGIG, per germline (reference sequence). To note about this clone: The antigen is not known.

The receptor was isolated from a woman in her forties in good health. Some clones in this sample may be carry-over from other donors' samples. This chain connects TRBV30 to TRBJ2-5; D may be TRBD1 (6 bases). The source material was PBMCs. CDR3 loop: CAWRQGGETQYF. The CDR3 DNA reads as TGTGCCTGGAGACAGGGTGGGGAGACCCAGTACTTC. The full variable domain, with the rest looked up from reference TRBV30 and TRBJ2-5, is SQTIHQWPATLVQPVGSPLSLECTVEGTSNPNLYWYRQAAGRGLQLLFYSVGIGQISSEVPQNLSASRPQDRQFILSSKKLLLSDSGFYLCAWRQGGETQYFGPGTRLLVL.